Sequencing of this T cell receptor beta chain was carried out in a study of CD4 T cells in relation to SARS-CoV-2 and coronaviruses. Study context: Controls used an HIV-1 Nef peptide pool or no peptide.

The method was immunoSEQ multiplex PCR; TCRdb's version includes in-frame clones alone and lacks a portion of them. The table records about 17,000 clones, about four fifths of them present only once. J was trimmed by 1 base and V by 4 bases; bases with no gene match: 4. Per the germline V gene, CDR1 is SGHRS and CDR2 is YFSETQ. This CDR3 is 14 amino acids long. In regard to this clone: Its antigen is unidentified.

CD4+ T cells from unexposed donors were obtained before the COVID-19 pandemic (2011-2018). After approximately ten days of culture, CD4+ T cells were isolated. This rearrangement joins TRBV5-1 to TRBJ2-7, with TRBD1 identical over 8 bases. This clonotype was sampled from a human donor in good health. The sample taken for sequencing was CD4+ T cells from PBMCs, cultured in vitro. For the CDR3, the DNA is TGCGCCAGCAGCCCGGGACAGGCATCCTACGAGCAGTACTTC. Its protein is CASSPGQASYEQYF.